The clone carrying this TCR beta chain occurred once. The data originate from a study of blood T cell repertoires in COVID-19. Whole-study context: Samples of COVID-19 (acute and convalescent) were obtained from the United States, Italy and Spain.

How the authors handled the data: Cell counts per sample came from amplifying reference gene primers. This table comes from immunoSEQ multiplex PCR, and its TCRdb copy is limited to in-frame clones, with some not included. Clone size and V and J calls were adopted from that table, with D and trimming inferred from the DNA. The sample yields around 170,000 clones, less than 90% seen once. The CDR3 length is 15 residues. The V end lost 4 bases, the J end lost 8 bases, and 18 bases lay between the germline ends. Germline assignment: CDR1 SGHNT and CDR2 YENEEA. V and J are TRBV11-3 and TRBJ2-1; a possible D gene is TRBD2 (6 bases). This TCR was recovered from a man aged 55 to 69 with acute or convalescent COVID-19. The sample comprised peripheral blood. In DNA, the CDR3 is TGTGCCAGCAGCTCGCCTCGGGACTTGAGGGATGAGCAGTTCTTC. It encodes CASSSPRDLRDEQFF. Filled out from reference TRBV11-3 and TRBJ2-1, the complete variable domain reads EAGVVQSPRYKIIEKKQPVAFWCNPISGHNTLYWYLQNLGQGPELLIRYENEEAVDDSQLPKDRFSAERLKGVDSTLKIQPAELGDSAVYLCASSSPRDLRDEQFFGPGTRLTVL.